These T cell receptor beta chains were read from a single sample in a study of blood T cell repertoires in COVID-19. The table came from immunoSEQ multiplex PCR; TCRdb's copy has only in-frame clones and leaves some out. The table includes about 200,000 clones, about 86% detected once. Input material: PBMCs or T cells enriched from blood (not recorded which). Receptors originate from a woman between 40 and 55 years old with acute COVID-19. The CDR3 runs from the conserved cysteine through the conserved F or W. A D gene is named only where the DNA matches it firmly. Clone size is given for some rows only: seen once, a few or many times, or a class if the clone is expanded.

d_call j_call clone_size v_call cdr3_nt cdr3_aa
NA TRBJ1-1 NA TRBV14 TGTGCCAGCAGCCAAGCTGGCAGATATCAGAACACTGAAGCTTTCTTT CASSQAGRYQNTEAFF
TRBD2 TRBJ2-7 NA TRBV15 TGTGCCACCAGCAGAGAGGGCGGGAGCTACGAGCAGTACTTC CATSREGGSYEQYF
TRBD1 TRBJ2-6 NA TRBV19 TGTGCCAGTAGTATAGGGGGGTTTGGACAGGGGTCCGGAGGGGCCAACGTCCTGACTTTC CASSIGGFGQGSGGANVLTF
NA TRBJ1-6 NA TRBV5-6 TGTGCCAGCAGCGCCGGAGTTAGTCGATCACCCCTCCACTTT CASSAGVSRSPLHF
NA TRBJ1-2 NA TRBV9 TGTGCCAGCAGCGTAGCTTTCGGACAGTCTGGCTACACCTTC CASSVAFGQSGYTF
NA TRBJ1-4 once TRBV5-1 TGCGCCAGCAGCTTGGGGGGAGTAACTAATGAAAAACTGTTTTTT CASSLGGVTNEKLFF
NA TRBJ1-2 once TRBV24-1 TGTGCCACCAGTGATTTGTCAGGGGACTATGGCTACACCTTC CATSDLSGDYGYTF
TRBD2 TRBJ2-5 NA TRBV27 TGTGCCAGCAGTCACCAGGCGGCTAGCGGGAGGAGAGAGACCCAGTACTTC CASSHQAASGRRETQYF
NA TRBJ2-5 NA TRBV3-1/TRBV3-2 TGTGCCAGCACAGATACAGGGCCAAGGGCCCAGTACTTC CASTDTGPRAQYF
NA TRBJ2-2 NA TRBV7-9 TGTGCCACCCCTCGTGGTCGAGAATACACCGGGGAGCTGTTTTTT CATPRGREYTGELFF
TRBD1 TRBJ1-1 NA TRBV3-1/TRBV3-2 TGTGCCAGCAGCCAAAGCGGGGGACAGGGGAACACTGAAGCTTTCTTT CASSQSGGQGNTEAFF
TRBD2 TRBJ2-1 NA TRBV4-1 TGCGCCAGCAGCCAAGATCGGGGACTAGCGGGAGTGAGCTCCTACAATGAGCAGTTCTTC CASSQDRGLAGVSSYNEQFF
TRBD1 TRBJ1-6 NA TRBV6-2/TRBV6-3 TGTGCCAGCAGTTACTCCGGGACAGGGGCTTATAATTCACCCCTCCACTTT CASSYSGTGAYNSPLHF
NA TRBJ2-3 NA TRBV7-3 TGTGCCAGCAGCCCTGAGCCGGTTAGCACAGATACGCAGTATTTT CASSPEPVSTDTQYF
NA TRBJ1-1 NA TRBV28 TGTGCCAGCCGCCGCAGGGAGGGGGACACTGAAGCTTTCTTT CASRRREGDTEAFF
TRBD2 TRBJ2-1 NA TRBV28 TGTGCCAGCAGCTTCCCCGGGGGGACTAGCGGAGGGACTTCCTACAATGAGCAGTTCTTC CASSFPGGTSGGTSYNEQFF
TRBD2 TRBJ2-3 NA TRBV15 TGTGCCACCAGCAGAGGGAGCGGGAGCGGAGATACGCAGTATTTT CATSRGSGSGDTQYF
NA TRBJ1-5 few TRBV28 TGTGCCAGCAGTTTTGAAGCGGGGGGGAGGCAGCAGCCCCAGCATTTT CASSFEAGGRQQPQHF
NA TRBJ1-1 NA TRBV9 TGTGCCAGCAGCGAATACAGGGCACTGAACACTGAAGCTTTCTTT CASSEYRALNTEAFF
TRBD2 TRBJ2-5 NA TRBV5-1 TGCGCCAGCAGCGGGGGGGAAGAGACCCAGTACTTC CASSGGEETQYF
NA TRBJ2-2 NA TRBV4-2 TGTGCCAGCAGCCAAGAGGCCCCACCCGTCCGAGGCGGGGAGCTGTTTTTT CASSQEAPPVRGGELFF
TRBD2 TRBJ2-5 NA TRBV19 TGTGCCAGTAGTCGAAGCGGGAGAGGGCAAGAGACCCAGTACTTC CASSRSGRGQETQYF
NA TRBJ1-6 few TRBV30 TGTGCCTGGATGAGGACAGCCGGGTCACCCCTCCACTTT CAWMRTAGSPLHF
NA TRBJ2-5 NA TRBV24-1 TGTGCCACCAGTGATCCGCCGACTAGCCAAGAGACCCAGTACTTC CATSDPPTSQETQYF
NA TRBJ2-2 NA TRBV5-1 TGCGCCAGCAGCCTGTCCCGAGGTGGCACCGGGGAGCTGTTTTTT CASSLSRGGTGELFF
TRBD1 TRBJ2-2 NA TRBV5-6 TGTGCCAGCAGCCTAAACGCGGACTACAGGGGGCTCCACACCGGGGAGCTGTTTTTT CASSLNADYRGLHTGELFF
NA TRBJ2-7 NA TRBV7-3 TGTGCCAGCAGCTTAGGGTTCGGACAGCCCTACGAGCAGTACTTC CASSLGFGQPYEQYF